The rows below give T cell receptor beta chains drawn from one sample of a study of T cells in Graves' hyperthyroidism and ophthalmopathy. MiXCR, run by TCRdb on the multiplex PCR reads, gives a single entry per CDR3 protein. Altogether roughly 180,000 distinct CDR3 sequences are present, about 15% being singletons, with the ten largest covering 25% to 35%. What was sequenced was blood. The source of these receptors is a woman in her forties or fifties with Graves' hyperthyroidism. Each CDR3 is given with its conserved first and last residue. The order of the fields is J gene, D gene, clone size, V gene, CDR3 protein, CDR3 DNA. The D gene is left open where the match is weak. A clone size is listed for some rows: how often the clone was seen (once, few, many), or a class if it is expanded.

J: TRBJ1-5; D: .; size: .; V: TRBV29-1; CDR3: CSVSDGLIGNQPQHF; DNA: TGCAGCGTTTCTGACGGCCTAATTGGAAATCAGCCCCAGCATTTT
J: TRBJ2-7; D: .; size: many; V: TRBV11-2; CDR3: CASSLGPAAYEQYF; DNA: TGTGCCAGCAGCTTAGGGCCTGCCGCCTACGAGCAGTACTTC
J: TRBJ2-2; D: .; size: .; V: TRBV5-8; CDR3: CASSLPFGRTNTGELFF; DNA: TGTGCCAGCAGCTTACCATTCGGCCGCACGAACACCGGGGAGCTGTTTTTT
J: TRBJ1-1; D: .; size: many; V: TRBV12-3/TRBV12-4; CDR3: CASSFSGTEAFF; DNA: TGTGCCAGCAGTTTTTCCGGAACTGAAGCTTTCTTT
J: TRBJ1-2; D: .; size: many; V: TRBV6-6; CDR3: CASSYSGRRNYGYTF; DNA: TGTGCCAGCAGTTACTCCGGGCGGAGGAACTATGGCTACACCTTC
J: TRBJ2-1; D: TRBD2; size: .; V: TRBV7-3; CDR3: CASSTSGGGNEQFF; DNA: TGTGCCAGCAGCACTAGCGGGGGGGGCAATGAGCAGTTCTTC
J: TRBJ1-1; D: .; size: many; V: TRBV2; CDR3: CASTVAGNPNTEAFF; DNA: TGTGCCAGCACGGTGGCCGGGAACCCCAACACTGAAGCTTTCTTT
J: TRBJ2-7; D: .; size: many; V: TRBV29-1; CDR3: CSVSKGGSLDEQYF; DNA: TGCAGCGTCTCAAAGGGGGGCAGCTTGGACGAGCAGTACTTC
J: TRBJ1-1; D: TRBD1; size: many; V: TRBV6-1; CDR3: CASSKTGTDTEAFF; DNA: TGTGCCAGCAGTAAAACCGGGACAGACACTGAAGCTTTCTTT
J: TRBJ1-6; D: .; size: .; V: TRBV3-1; CDR3: CGNSQGVQNSPLHF; DNA: TGTGGCAACAGCCAGGGCGTACAGAATTCACCCCTCCACTTT
J: TRBJ1-1; D: .; size: many; V: TRBV6-1; CDR3: CASGIQGNTEAFF; DNA: TGTGCCAGCGGAATACAGGGGAACACTGAAGCTTTCTTT
J: TRBJ1-2; D: TRBD1; size: many; V: TRBV7-9; CDR3: CASSLAFRTGPSFNYGYTF; DNA: TGTGCCAGCAGCTTAGCTTTTCGGACAGGGCCGAGTTTCAACTATGGCTACACCTTC
J: TRBJ2-3; D: TRBD2; size: .; V: TRBV9; CDR3: CASSVGLAGARGTDTQYF; DNA: TGTGCCAGCAGCGTTGGACTAGCGGGGGCGCGGGGCACAGATACGCAGTATTTT
J: TRBJ1-2; D: TRBD1; size: .; V: TRBV28; CDR3: CASGSGQGRYGYTF; DNA: TGTGCCAGCGGATCGGGACAGGGGCGCTATGGCTACACCTTC